This TCR beta chain was obtained from a study of shared clonotypes between healthy human individuals. Study-level background: Plates per donor: three CD4 naive, three CD4 memory, two CD8 naive, one CD8 memory.

The CDR3 covers 14 residues. CDR1 MNHEY and CDR2 SVGAGI come from the germline V gene. Trimming shortened V by 7 bases and J by 1 base, and 13 bases separated the two germline ends. Sequencing used immunoSEQ multiplex PCR; TCRdb keeps in-frame clones, though not all of them. The data contain hundreds of thousands of clones, around two thirds of them singletons. V is TRBV6-5 and J is TRBJ1-1; D unresolved. The sequenced sample was memory CD4+ T cells sorted from blood. Subset reported: CD45RA-negative fraction. The receptor was derived from a woman in her thirties in good health. CDR3 in amino acids: CASNKGPENTEAFF. The CDR3 bases are TGTGCCAGCAACAAAGGACCCGAGAACACTGAAGCTTTCTTT.